The 18 T cell receptor beta chains in this list originate from one sample, sequenced in a study of blood T cell repertoires in COVID-19. Measured with immunoSEQ multiplex PCR; TCRdb has only the in-frame clones, and not every one. This sample has under 400,000 clones; roughly 88% occur once, and the top ten carry 2.5% to 3.5%. The sequencing input was peripheral blood. These receptors were taken from a woman between 25 and 40 years old with COVID-19, enrolled during active disease.

This clone was picked up one time. This sequence joins TRBV27 and TRBJ2-1; possibly TRBD2 for D (7 bases). The CDR3 is made up of 16 amino acids. CDR1 MNHEY and CDR2 SMNVEV come from the germline V gene (reference sequence). Trimming left V 2 bases short and J 4 bases short, with 15 bases between. The CDR3 region is CASSLRGRVGYNEQFF. CDR3 coding DNA: TGTGCCAGCAGTTTAAGGGGGAGGGTGGGATACAATGAGCAGTTCTTC.

The V and J genes are TRBV2 and TRBJ2-7; 9 nucleotides match TRBD2. Per germline, CDR1 SNHLY and CDR2 FYNNEI. This CDR3 comprises 12 residues. V was clipped by 6 bases and J by 5 bases; unmatched bases: 2. The CDR3 loop reads CASRLAGNEQYF. The CDR3 nucleotides read TGTGCCAGCAGGCTAGCGGGAAACGAGCAGTACTTC.

This chain joins TRBV30 and TRBJ2-7; TRBD1 is a possible D gene (6 bases). The CDR3 is 13 amino acids. In germline, CDR1 is GTSNPN, CDR2 SVGIG (reference sequence). Trimming took 4 bases from V and 3 from J, leaving 13 bases between them. The CDR3 DNA follows: TGTGCCTGGAAAAGGGGACACTTCTACGAGCAGTACTTC. Its translation is CAWKRGHFYEQYF. The full variable domain, its missing parts supplied by reference TRBV30 and TRBJ2-7, is SQTIHQWPATLVQPVGSPLSLECTVEGTSNPNLYWYRQAAGRGLQLLFYSVGIGQISSEVPQNLSASRPQDRQFILSSKKLLLSDSGFYLCAWKRGHFYEQYFGPGTRLTVT.

This clone came up many times. The chain is built from TRBV4-1 and TRBJ1-2; D is uncertain. The V end was cut by 0 bases, the J end by 0 bases, with 17 bases between. Germline CDR1 is MGHRA and CDR2 is YSYEKL. The CDR3 loop spans 18 amino acids. CDR3 loop: CASSQEGVLILANYGYTF. The CDR3 region has the DNA TGCGCCAGCAGCCAAGAGGGAGTCCTAATCTTGGCTAACTATGGCTACACCTTC.

A single count supports this clone. The chain employs TRBV3-1 (or the pseudogene TRBV3-2) and TRBJ1-4, with 7 nucleotides matching TRBD1. After removal of 1 base from V and 8 bases from J, the junction contained 4 bases not matched to a gene. The CDR3 has 14 amino acids. Germline V gene lookup returns CDR1 LGHDT and CDR2 YNNKEL (reference sequence). The CDR3 DNA is TGTGCCAGCAGCCAAGTCGCAGGGGGAGAAAAACTGTTTTTT. It encodes CASSQVAGGEKLFF.

This chain links TRBV7-2 with TRBJ1-4, with 7 nucleotides matching TRBD1. CDR3 length equals 15 residues. The junction had 3 bases not matched to a gene; V was cut back by 0 bases and J by 5 bases. Germline V gives CDR1 SGHTA, CDR2 FQGNSA. CDR3 loop: CASSLAQGGNEKLFF. In DNA, the CDR3 is TGTGCCAGCAGCTTAGCGCAGGGGGGAAATGAAAAACTGTTTTTT.

The V call is TRBV5-1, the J call TRBJ1-4, with D maybe TRBD1 (5 bases). The CDR3 spans 17 residues. The ends were cut back, 4 bases at V and 0 bases at J, with 16 bases in the middle. From germline, CDR1 is SGHRS and CDR2 YFSETQ. CDR3 sequence reads: CASSHTGLQATNEKLFF. The CDR3 DNA follows: TGCGCCAGCAGCCACACAGGCTTACAAGCAACTAATGAAAAACTGTTTTTT.

This chain connects TRBV7-3 to TRBJ1-2, with D maybe TRBD1 (5 bases). The CDR3 has 17 residues. The V end was cut by 5 bases, the J end by 3 bases, with 22 bases between. Germline V gene data show CDR1 as SGHTA and CDR2 as FQGTGA. The DNA of the CDR3 is TGTGCCAGCAGCCCAAACCCAGGGACCGCGGGATACTATGGCTACACCTTC. As protein: CASSPNPGTAGYYGYTF.

The chain couples TRBV5-6 to TRBJ1-4; 10 bases align to TRBD1. V was clipped by 3 bases and J by 6 bases; unmatched bases: 5. Looked up from germline, CDR1 is SGHDT and CDR2 is YYEEEE. The CDR3 contains 15 residues. CDR3 amino acids: CASSSTGTGDEKLFF. The CDR3 nucleotides read TGTGCCAGCAGCTCTACCGGGACAGGGGATGAAAAACTGTTTTTT.

J is TRBJ2-7 and V is TRBV7-9; 16 bases fit TRBD2. V shed 6 bases and J 6 bases; nucleotides not matched to a gene: 8. The CDR3 is 16 amino acids. From germline, CDR1 is SEHNR and CDR2 FQNEAQ (reference sequence). The CDR3: CASRATGTSGRGEQYF. The CDR3 nucleotides are TGTGCCAGCAGAGCGACCGGGACTAGCGGGAGGGGCGAGCAGTACTTC. The entire variable domain, with the rest obtained from reference TRBV7-9 and TRBJ2-7, is as follows: DTGVSQNPRHKITKRGQNVTFRCDPISEHNRLYWYRQTLGQGPEFLTYFQNEAQLEKSRLLSDRFSAERPKGSFSTLEIQRTEQGDSAMYLCASRATGTSGRGEQYFGPGTRLTVT.

The chain's CDR3 is CASSHPTAGLAGIHPSQNNEQFF. Written as DNA, the CDR3 is TGCGCCAGCAGTCACCCGACCGCTGGACTAGCGGGAATTCATCCCTCTCAAAACAATGAGCAGTTCTTC. V is TRBV23-1 and J is TRBJ2-1, with 12 bases that match TRBD2. TRBV23-1 is noted as an ORF with a role that remains uncertain. V trimming: 3 bases; J trimming: 5 bases; junction bases outside the gene matches: 26. The CDR3 spans 23 residues.

V usage is TRBV10-2 and J usage is TRBJ2-3; 9 bases match TRBD2. The CDR3 contains 15 residues. Germline-derived CDR1 and CDR2 are WSHSY and SAAADI. With 5 bases clipped from V and 2 bases from J, the junction kept 5 bases outside the gene matches. The CDR3 DNA sequence: TGCGCCAGCAGTCTTACTAGCGGGTACACAGATACGCAGTATTTT. As protein: CASSLTSGYTDTQYF.

The CDR3 nucleotides read TGTGCCAGCAGCCGTAGGGCAGGGAGGTATGGCTACACCTTC. This sequence encodes CASSRRAGRYGYTF. This chain joins TRBV5-8 and TRBJ1-2, with a tentative D call TRBD1 (5 bases). Germline CDR1 and CDR2: SGHTS and YDEGEE. Trimming pared 4 bases from V and 5 bases from J, leaving 15 bases between. This CDR3 region has 14 residues. The variable domain in full, completed from reference TRBV5-8 and TRBJ1-2, reads EAGVTQSPTHLIKTRGQQATLRCSPISGHTSVYWYQQALGLGLQFLLWYDEGEERNRGNFPPRFSGRQFPNYSSELNVNALELEDSALYLCASSRRAGRYGYTFGSGTRLTVV.

Remarks on this clone: The sample carries other DNA sequences with the same CDR3. This rearrangement joins TRBV12-3 or TRBV12-4 to TRBJ1-1; no clear D. This CDR3 contains 13 residues. V was cut by 3 bases and J by 1 base, with 6 bases left in between. CDR3 sequence (DNA): TGTGCCAGCAGTTTGTCAGGGAACACTGAAGCTTTCTTT. Its protein is CASSLSGNTEAFF.

V and J are TRBV7-2 and TRBJ1-5; D gene ambiguous. The CDR3 has 12 amino acids. Germline CDR1 reads SGHTA; CDR2 reads FQGNSA. V lost 4 bases to trimming and J lost 4 bases, with 5 bases between them. CDR3 in DNA: TGTGCCAGCAGCTCAAATAATCAGCCCCAGCATTTT. Protein product: CASSSNNQPQHF.

The genes are TRBV3-1 (or the pseudogene TRBV3-2) and TRBJ1-2, with 11 bases fitting TRBD1. This CDR3 region has 14 residues. With 8 bases clipped from V and 1 base from J, the junction kept 3 bases outside the gene matches. CDR1 is LGHDT, CDR2 YNNKEL, per germline (reference sequence). CDR3 residues: CASGDRGDNYGYTF. For the CDR3, the DNA is TGTGCCAGCGGGGACAGGGGGGATAACTATGGCTACACCTTC.

This sequence joins TRBV27 and TRBJ1-2; possibly TRBD1 for D (5 bases). Germline V CDR1 and CDR2: MNHEY, SMNVEV (reference sequence). V shed 5 bases and J shed 5 bases, with 9 bases lying between them. The CDR3 totals 12 residues. CDR3 DNA sequence: TGTGCCAGCAGTCGGCAGGGTTATGGCTACACCTTC. It codes for CASSRQGYGYTF.

The rearrangement uses TRBV19 and TRBJ2-5, with 9 bases that match TRBD2. The trim removed 1 base at V and 1 base at J, leaving 4 bases unmatched. In germline, CDR1 is LNHDA, CDR2 SQIVND (reference sequence). CDR3 length: 16 residues. The CDR3 region is CASSIGSTSGQETQYF. The CDR3 region has the DNA TGTGCCAGTAGTATAGGTTCGACTAGCGGCCAAGAGACCCAGTACTTC.